The entry that follows covers one T cell receptor (beta chain) sequence. RNA transcripts gave rise to amplified TCR beta CDR3 regions. A first-round RT-PCR of the TCR CDR3 used the HTBI primer set. TCRdb ran MiXCR on the multiplex PCR reads and lists one entry per CDR3 protein. The sample records 400,000 to 600,000 distinct CDR3 sequences, roughly 16% being singletons. The sample originates from a study of T cells in Graves' hyperthyroidism and ophthalmopathy. About the research overall: Peripheral blood samples were taken at initial diagnosis, prior to any treatment.

Trimming removed 0 bases from V and 0 bases from J, with 12 bases in between. Germline V gene sequence: CDR1 DFQATT, CDR2 SNEGSKA (reference sequence). The CDR3 length is 16 residues. Each ophthalmopathy patient scored at least 3 on the Clinical Activity Score and at least 4 on NOSPECS grade, with duration under 3 months. The study left out patients who had uncontrolled infection, other autoimmune disease, pregnancy or lactation. Diagnoses used clinical symptoms, serum thyroxine and TRAb, thyroid ultrasound and orbital computed tomography. Sequences were obtained from blood. The receptor comes from a woman aged 25 to 39 with Graves' ophthalmopathy. The V call is TRBV20-1, the J call TRBJ2-1; D may be TRBD1 or TRBD2 (6 bases each). The CDR3 is CSARDGGPGSYNEQFF. The CDR3 nucleotides read TGCAGTGCTAGAGATGGGGGGCCAGGCTCCTACAATGAGCAGTTCTTC.